These 20 T cell receptor beta chains came from one sample sequenced in a study of OX40 agonist ivuxolimab in advanced cancers. Assay used: immunoSEQ multiplex PCR; TCRdb lists only in-frame clones, some missing. The sample contains about 26,000 clones, 83% of which appear only once. The starting material was CD4+ or CD8+ T cells sorted from blood, obtained in a trial of the OX40 agonist ivuxolimab. These receptor sequences come from an adult with an advanced solid tumor such as melanoma, head and neck, liver or kidney cancer.

The genes are TRBV4-1 and TRBJ1-2; maybe TRBD1 (6 bases). With 6 bases removed from V and 5 bases from J, the gap between germline ends came to 19 bases. The CDR3 contains 15 residues. Germline V gene sequence: CDR1 MGHRA, CDR2 YSYEKL. The CDR3 coding sequence is TGCGCCAGCAGTCCCACGACAGGAGAGTTTTATGGCTACACCTTC. Translation: CASSPTTGEFYGYTF.

The chain uses TRBV4-1 and TRBJ1-2; D perhaps matches TRBD1 (5 bases). Germline loops: CDR1 MGHRA, CDR2 YSYEKL. V lost 0 bases, J lost 1 base, and 9 bases lay in between. The CDR3 contains 15 residues. Here the CDR3 reads CASSQERGLNYGYTF. DNA for the CDR3: TGCGCCAGCAGCCAAGAGAGGGGACTTAACTATGGCTACACCTTC.

The chain combines TRBV6-5 with TRBJ2-2, with a tentative D call TRBD2 (6 bases). CDR1 and CDR2 (germline): MNHEY, SVGAGI. The ends were cut back, 4 bases at V and 8 bases at J, with 20 bases in the middle. This CDR3 is built from 16 residues. CDR3 DNA: TGTGCCAGCAGTTTCACCTTAGGGGCCGCGGGGGGGGAGCTGTTTTTT. It is translated as CASSFTLGAAGGELFF.

The genes are TRBV6-1 and TRBJ1-1; no clear D. From germline, CDR1 is MNHNS and CDR2 SASEGT. The CDR3 contains 14 residues. Trimming cost V 0 bases and J 5 bases, with 10 bases left between them. CDR3 sequence reads: CASSEARPLTEAFF. The CDR3 coding sequence is TGTGCCAGCAGTGAAGCCAGGCCGTTGACTGAAGCTTTCTTT.

V gene TRBV27 combines with J gene TRBJ2-7; 11 nucleotides line up with TRBD2. J was trimmed by 3 bases and V by 7 bases; bases with no gene match: 5. Per the germline V gene, CDR1 is MNHEY and CDR2 is SMNVEV (reference sequence). This CDR3 has 14 residues. The CDR3 nucleotides are TGTGCCAGCAAGGTAGCGGGGGGGCACTACGAGCAGTACTTC. This translates into CASKVAGGHYEQYF.

The chain employs TRBV19 and TRBJ2-7; 11 bases map to TRBD1. This CDR3 comprises 15 residues. The germline V gene encodes CDR1 LNHDA and CDR2 SQIVND (reference sequence). Trimming removed 3 bases from V and 3 bases from J; junction bases left unmatched: 4. For the CDR3, the DNA is TGTGCCAGTAGTATCGGGACAGGGGGATTCTACGAGCAGTACTTC. The encoded protein is CASSIGTGGFYEQYF.

The J gene is TRBJ2-2, the V gene TRBV27, with 9 bases lining up with TRBD2. Germline CDR1 reads MNHEY; CDR2 reads SMNVEV (reference sequence). CDR3 length equals 16 residues. The V and J ends lost 3 bases and 5 bases, in that order; junction bases with no gene match: 7. CDR3 sequence (DNA): TGTGCCAGCAGTTTTCGCGGGGGGGCTGGGACCGGGGAGCTGTTTTTT. This sequence encodes CASSFRGGAGTGELFF.

V is TRBV15 and J is TRBJ1-5, with D uncertain. V was shortened by 4 bases and J by 7 bases, with 11 bases between the two germline ends. The germline gives CDR1 LNHNV, CDR2 YYDKDF (reference sequence). The CDR3 has 13 residues. The CDR3 sequence is CATSTNFHQPQHF. In DNA form, the CDR3 reads TGTGCCACCAGCACCAACTTCCACCAGCCCCAGCATTTT.

The chain combines TRBV5-4 with TRBJ2-1; D may correspond to TRBD1 or TRBD2 (6 bases each). Per germline, CDR1 SGHNT and CDR2 YYREEE (reference sequence). Trimming cost V 0 bases and J 0 bases, with 10 bases left between them. The CDR3 covers 16 residues. The CDR3 loop is CASSLDGGLSYNEQFF. In nucleotides, the CDR3 is TGTGCCAGCAGCTTGGACGGGGGCCTCTCCTACAATGAGCAGTTCTTC. Full variable domain (rest looked up from reference TRBV5-4 and TRBJ2-1): ETGVTQSPTHLIKTRGQQVTLRCSSQSGHNTVSWYQQALGQGPQFIFQYYREEENGRGNFPPRFSGLQFPNYSSELNVNALELDDSALYLCASSLDGGLSYNEQFFGPGTRLTVL.

This rearrangement joins TRBV11-2 to TRBJ2-5, with TRBD1 matching over 7 bases. Germline V gene sequence: CDR1 SGHAT, CDR2 FQNNGV. This CDR3 has 17 residues. The junction had 16 bases not matched to a gene; V was cut back by 5 bases and J by 4 bases. CDR3 DNA sequence: TGTGCCAGCAGCCCCGGGACCTACAGGGGTCTATTAGAGACCCAGTACTTC. This codes for CASSPGTYRGLLETQYF.

V is TRBV5-1 and J is TRBJ1-2; tentative D call: TRBD1 (5 bases). Trimming took 2 bases from V and 1 from J, leaving 6 bases between them. The CDR3 extends over 13 amino acids. Germline V lookup: CDR1 SGHRS, CDR2 YFSETQ. This CDR3 reads CASSFDSNYGYTF. CDR3 nucleotides: TGCGCCAGCAGCTTTGACAGTAACTATGGCTACACCTTC.

V gene TRBV4-1 combines with J gene TRBJ1-1, with unresolved D. The germline V gene encodes CDR1 MGHRA and CDR2 YSYEKL. CDR3 length: 13 amino acids. V gave up 1 base and J gave up 1 base, with 4 bases separating them. In nucleotides, the CDR3 is TGCGCCAGCAGCCAAGTACAGAACACTGAAGCTTTCTTT. It is translated as CASSQVQNTEAFF.

The chain links TRBV4-1 to TRBJ2-1; D possibly corresponds to TRBD2 (6 bases). V lost 1 base and J lost 0, with 7 bases in between. This CDR3 has 15 amino acids. Germline V lookup: CDR1 MGHRA, CDR2 YSYEKL. This CDR3 is CASSQVGGSYNEQFF. CDR3 bases: TGCGCCAGCAGCCAAGTGGGGGGCTCCTACAATGAGCAGTTCTTC.

The V gene is TRBV27, the J gene TRBJ1-1; D call uncertain. V lost 6 bases and J lost 0, with 8 bases in between. CDR1 is MNHEY, CDR2 SMNVEV, per germline (reference sequence). The CDR3 is made up of 13 amino acids. The CDR3 here is CASSLLMNTEAFF. CDR3 sequence (DNA): TGTGCCAGCAGCCTGCTCATGAACACTGAAGCTTTCTTT.

J is TRBJ2-7 and V is TRBV13; D may correspond to TRBD1 or TRBD2 (5 bases each). Germline values: CDR1 PRHDT, CDR2 FYEKMQ (reference sequence). The CDR3 is 15 amino acids. Trimming removed 5 bases from V and 0 bases from J, with 14 bases in between. The CDR3 sequence: CASSPIGGSSYEQYF. CDR3 in DNA: TGTGCCAGCAGCCCGATTGGGGGAAGCTCCTACGAGCAGTACTTC.

The V gene is TRBV7-2, the J gene TRBJ1-5, with D uncertain. CDR3 length: 13 residues. Trimming cost V 4 bases and J 3 bases, with 7 bases left between them. Germline V CDR1 and CDR2: SGHTA, FQGNSA. This CDR3 is CASSSGPNQPQHF. The CDR3 bases are TGTGCCAGCAGCTCCGGGCCCAATCAGCCCCAGCATTTT.

The DNA of the CDR3 is TGTGCCAGCAGAGGACGGACGAACTATGGCTACACCTTC. This translates into CASRGRTNYGYTF. J is TRBJ1-2 and V is TRBV27; D gene unclear. The germline V gene encodes CDR1 MNHEY and CDR2 SMNVEV (reference sequence). The CDR3 is 13 amino acids. V was shortened by 6 bases and J by 2 bases, with 10 bases between the two germline ends.

CDR3 residues: CASWGLDYGYTF. The CDR3 coding sequence is TGTGCCAGCTGGGGGCTCGACTATGGCTACACCTTC. The rearrangement links TRBV27 to TRBJ1-2, with D possibly matching TRBD1 (6 bases). This CDR3 spans 12 amino acids. CDR1 MNHEY and CDR2 SMNVEV come from the germline V gene (reference sequence). Trimming removed 8 bases from V and 3 bases from J, with 10 bases in between.

A remark on this clone: Possible read error: a much larger clone is one base away. The chain recombines TRBV27 with TRBJ2-5; 7 bases map to TRBD1. Near its end, the DNA agrees better with TRBJ2-7, so the J call may be wrong. This CDR3 has 15 residues. Germline values: CDR1 MNHEY, CDR2 SMNVEV (reference sequence). The DNA of the CDR3 is TGTGCCAGCAGTATAGGGACAGAGGCAGTCTACGAGCAGTACTTC. Its translation: CASSIGTEAVYEQYF.

This chain uses TRBV7-9 with TRBJ2-5, with D perhaps matching TRBD1 (6 bases). V lost 5 bases and J lost 3, with 10 bases in between. The CDR3 is 13 residues long. Per the germline V gene, CDR1 is SEHNR and CDR2 is FQNEAQ (reference sequence). The CDR3 DNA sequence: TGTGCCAGCAGCATACACAGGGAAGAGACCCAGTACTTC. Amino acid sequence: CASSIHREETQYF.